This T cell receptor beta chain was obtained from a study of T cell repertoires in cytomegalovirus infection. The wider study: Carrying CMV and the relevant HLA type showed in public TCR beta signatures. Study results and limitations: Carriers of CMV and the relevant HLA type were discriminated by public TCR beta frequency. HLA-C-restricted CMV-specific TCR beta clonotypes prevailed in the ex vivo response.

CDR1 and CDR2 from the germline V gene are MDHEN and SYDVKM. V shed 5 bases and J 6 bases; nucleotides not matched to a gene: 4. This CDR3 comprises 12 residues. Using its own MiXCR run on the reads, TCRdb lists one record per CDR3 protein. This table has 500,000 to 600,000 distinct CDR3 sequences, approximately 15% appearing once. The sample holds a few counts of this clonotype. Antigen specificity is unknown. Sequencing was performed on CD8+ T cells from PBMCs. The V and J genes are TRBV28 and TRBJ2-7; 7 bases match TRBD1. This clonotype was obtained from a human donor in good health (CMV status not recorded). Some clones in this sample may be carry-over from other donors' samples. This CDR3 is CASSTTGAEQYF. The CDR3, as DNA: TGTGCCAGCAGTACCACAGGGGCCGAGCAGTACTTC.